The T cell receptor (beta chain) described here comes from a study of T cells in Graves' hyperthyroidism and ophthalmopathy. Broader study findings: A model of 13 V-J features distinguished ophthalmopathy from stable hyperthyroidism.

RNA transcripts served as the template for amplifying TCR beta CDR3 regions. In the first-round RT-PCR of the TCR CDR3, the HTBI primer set was used. TCRdb recomputed calls from the multiplex PCR reads with MiXCR, one row per CDR3 protein. This sample has around 500,000 distinct CDR3 sequences, with roughly 15% found just once. This CDR3 spans 16 amino acids. V trimming: 3 bases; J trimming: 3 bases; junction bases outside the gene matches: 7. From germline, CDR1 is SEHNR and CDR2 FQNEAQ (reference sequence). The table lists this clonotype with a few counts. Its antigen is undetermined. Those patients with uncontrolled infection, other autoimmune disease, pregnancy or lactation were excluded.

The sample taken for sequencing was blood. The chain is built from TRBV7-9 and TRBJ2-2; TRBD1 aligns across 7 bases. The TCR sequence derives from a woman in her 30s with Graves' ophthalmopathy. The CDR3 here is CASSFPGTVDTGELFF. In nucleotides, the CDR3 is TGTGCCAGCAGCTTCCCCGGGACAGTAGACACCGGGGAGCTGTTTTTT.